Shown below are 22 T cell receptor beta chains from a single sample sequenced in a study of T cells in Graves' hyperthyroidism and ophthalmopathy. TCR beta CDR3 region amplification was performed from RNA transcripts. Initially, a first-round RT-PCR of the TCR CDR3 employed the HTBI primer set. TCRdb re-analysed the multiplex PCR reads in MiXCR, keeping a single row per CDR3 protein. The repertoire holds 540,000 or so distinct CDR3 sequences, 15% to 18% seen once, with 6.5% to 8% in the top ten. The sample taken for sequencing was blood. The receptors shown here come from a woman aged 25 to 39 with Graves' hyperthyroidism.

This clonotype was recorded a few times. The chain uses TRBV5-4 and TRBJ2-1; 7 bases fit TRBD2. The CDR3 runs 14 residues. With 6 bases clipped from V and 2 bases from J, the junction kept 5 bases outside the gene matches. Germline V gives CDR1 SGHNT, CDR2 YYREEE (reference sequence). The CDR3 DNA reads TGTGCCAGCACAAGGGGAGGGACCTACAATGAGCAGTTCTTC. Translated: CASTRGGTYNEQFF.

In this sample, this clonotype turned up many times. V and J are TRBV20-1 and TRBJ2-7; 7 bases map to TRBD2. Germline V gene sequence: CDR1 DFQATT, CDR2 SNEGSKA (reference sequence). The CDR3 length is 12 residues. V trimming: 6 bases; J trimming: 7 bases; junction bases outside the gene matches: 9. CDR3: CSARRETGEQYF. CDR3 sequence (DNA): TGCAGTGCAAGGCGGGAGACGGGAGAGCAGTACTTC.

This clonotype was counted a few times. The rearrangement joins TRBV20-1 to TRBJ2-7; TRBD2 matches at 9 bases. CDR1 is DFQATT, CDR2 SNEGSKA, per germline (reference sequence). V was pared by 1 base and J by 5 bases, with 12 bases of the junction left unmatched. The CDR3 is 16 amino acids. The CDR3 sequence is CSARALRAGGPHEQYF. The CDR3, as DNA: TGCAGTGCTAGAGCCCTTAGGGCGGGAGGGCCCCACGAGCAGTACTTC.

Ten or more counts support this clonotype. The rearrangement joins TRBV29-1 to TRBJ2-7, with 7 nucleotides matching TRBD1. Unmatched junction bases numbered 7, after V lost 3 bases and J lost 2 bases. Germline V lookup: CDR1 SQVTM, CDR2 ANQGSEA. This CDR3 is built from 14 residues. As DNA, the CDR3 is TGCAGCGTTGAGGCAGGGACAGAGACCTACGAGCAGTACTTC. Protein: CSVEAGTETYEQYF.

This clonotype was seen ten or more times. The rearrangement joins TRBV3-1 to TRBJ1-1, with 9 bases matching TRBD1. The germline CDR1 and CDR2 sequences are LGHDT and YNNKEL (reference sequence). The CDR3 has 18 amino acids. V lost 1 base to trimming and J lost 4 bases; unmatched junction nucleotides: 13. The CDR3 sequence: CASSQGPGTGRLGTEAFF. CDR3 bases: TGTGCCAGCAGCCAAGGTCCCGGGACAGGGCGGTTGGGCACTGAAGCTTTCTTT.

This clonotype has ten or more counts. The V gene is TRBV6-1, the J gene TRBJ1-2, with 10 nucleotides matching TRBD1. Germline CDR1 is MNHNS and CDR2 is SASEGT. V was clipped by 7 bases and J by 5 bases; unmatched bases: 10. The CDR3 covers 15 residues. CDR3 coding DNA: TGTGCCAGCATTATTAGACAGGGGGCCAATTATGGCTACACCTTC. Translating it yields CASIIRQGANYGYTF.

This clonotype appeared many times. The V and J genes are TRBV7-2 and TRBJ2-7, with a weak D call TRBD1 (5 bases). Germline assignment: CDR1 SGHTA and CDR2 FQGNSA. The germline V and J ends were trimmed by 2 bases and 6 bases, with 14 bases remaining between them. The CDR3 loop spans 14 amino acids. CDR3 protein: CASSLNPEGAEQYF. The CDR3 coding sequence is TGTGCCAGCAGCTTAAATCCCGAAGGGGCCGAGCAGTACTTC.

This clonotype was detected many times. CDR3 amino acids: CASSEPGASYNEQFF. The CDR3 DNA follows: TGTGCCAGCAGTGAGCCAGGGGCCTCCTACAATGAGCAGTTCTTC. The chain couples TRBV6-2 or TRBV6-3 to TRBJ2-1; D is perhaps TRBD1 (6 bases). The germline V gene has CDR1 MNHEY and CDR2 SVGEGT. V lost 5 bases to trimming and J lost 0 bases, with 11 bases between them. The CDR3 contains 15 residues.

The chain recombines TRBV5-5 with TRBJ1-3; the D gene is possibly TRBD1 (5 bases). The CDR3 spans 19 residues. V was trimmed by 4 bases and J by 1 base, leaving 24 bases between them. Looked up from germline, CDR1 is SGHKS and CDR2 is YYEKEE (reference sequence). In DNA form, the CDR3 reads TGTGCCAGCAGCCACAACGAGGACACCCTCGTTTTTTCTGGAAACACCATATATTTT. Translated: CASSHNEDTLVFSGNTIYF.

A remark on this clonotype: This could be a read error, since a much larger clone is one nucleotide away. This chain uses TRBV2 with TRBJ2-1, with 9 bases that match TRBD1. CDR1 SNHLY and CDR2 FYNNEI come from the germline V gene. This CDR3 spans 15 amino acids. The CDR3 DNA follows: TGTGCCAGCCTCCGGACAGGGGACTCCTACAATGAGCAGCTCTTC. It yields the protein CASLRTGDSYNEQLF.

In this sample, this clonotype turned up many times. As the CDR3 is not closed by the conserved phenylalanine or tryptophan, this likely results from a read error. V and J are TRBV12-3 or TRBV12-4 and TRBJ1-1, with a possible D match to TRBD1 (6 bases). This CDR3 comprises 14 residues. With 7 bases removed from V and 1 base from J, the gap between germline ends came to 13 bases. CDR3 residues: CASTRGTPNTEAFL. The CDR3 nucleotides are TGTGCCAGCACTCGGGGGACACCGAACACTGAAGCTTTCCTT.

This clonotype was detected ten times or more. The DNA for the CDR3 is TGTGCCAGCAGCATGACTAGCGGGGTAAACAATGAGCAGTTCTTC. Protein sequence: CASSMTSGVNNEQFF. The chain couples TRBV27 to TRBJ2-1; 11 nucleotides agree with TRBD2. Germline CDR1 MNHEY, CDR2 SMNVEV (reference sequence). This CDR3 has 15 amino acids. J lost 5 bases, V lost 6 bases, and 6 bases had no gene match.

This clonotype was observed a handful of times. The CDR3 protein is CASSQVRWGEQYF. The CDR3 nucleotides read TGCGCCAGCAGCCAAGTGAGGTGGGGCGAGCAGTACTTC. This rearrangement joins TRBV4-1 to TRBJ2-7; no firm D call. CDR3 length equals 13 residues. From germline, CDR1 is MGHRA and CDR2 YSYEKL. V shed 1 base and J shed 6 bases, with 10 bases lying between them.

This clonotype was seen once. This may be a read error, as it is one base from a much larger clone. CDR3 sequence reads: CASGGTGGGEQFF. DNA of the CDR3: TGTGCCAGCGGGGGGACAGGGGGCGGAGAGCAGTTCTTC. The chain carries TRBV27 and TRBJ2-1; 12 bases are shared with TRBD1. The V gene's germline CDR1 is MNHEY and CDR2 SMNVEV (reference sequence). The CDR3 is made up of 13 amino acids. The junction had 6 bases not matched to a gene; V was cut back by 8 bases and J by 10 bases.

With regard to this clonotype: This may arise from a read error, as a much more abundant clone is one base away. The chain is built from TRBV18 and TRBJ2-5; TRBD2 aligns across 8 bases. The germline CDR1 and CDR2 sequences are KGHSH and LQKENI. V trimming: 2 bases; J trimming: 2 bases; junction bases outside the gene matches: 1. This CDR3 comprises 14 residues. The DNA for the CDR3 is TGTGCCAGCTCACCATCGGGAGGGCAAGAGACCCAGTACTTC. Its translation: CASSPSGGQETQYF.

This clonotype was seen many times. This chain joins TRBV3-1 and TRBJ1-1; D perhaps matches TRBD1 (6 bases). Germline loops: CDR1 LGHDT, CDR2 YNNKEL (reference sequence). Trimming removed 4 bases from V and 2 bases from J, with 11 bases in between. CDR3 length equals 14 residues. In DNA, the CDR3 is TGTGCCAGCAGCCCGCCAGGGGTCAACACTGAAGCTTTCTTT. The encoded protein is CASSPPGVNTEAFF.

This clonotype was observed a handful of times. In nucleotides, the CDR3 is TGTGCCAGCAGTTTATCCCGGGACGGTTACAATCAGCCCCAGCATTTT. The encoded protein is CASSLSRDGYNQPQHF. V gene TRBV6-1 combines with J gene TRBJ1-5; possibly TRBD1 for D (5 bases). This CDR3 has 16 amino acids. Germline assignment: CDR1 MNHNS and CDR2 SASEGT. Trimming cost V 5 bases and J 3 bases, with 17 bases left between them.

The genes are TRBV24-1 and TRBJ2-1, with 9 nucleotides matching TRBD1. CDR3 length equals 13 residues. The V gene's germline CDR1 is KGHDR and CDR2 SFDVKD. Losses at the gene ends were 9 bases for V and 5 bases for J; bases not matched to a gene: 4. The CDR3 sequence: CATGTGLHNEQFF. CDR3 bases: TGTGCCACCGGGACAGGGTTGCACAATGAGCAGTTCTTC.

The table lists this clonotype with many counts. The chain is built from TRBV3-1 and TRBJ1-1, with D possibly matching TRBD1 (5 bases). V lost 1 base and J lost 2, with 14 bases in between. Germline V lookup: CDR1 LGHDT, CDR2 YNNKEL (reference sequence). The CDR3 loop spans 16 amino acids. CDR3 in amino acids: CASSQAVGVGNTEAFF. The CDR3 bases are TGTGCCAGCAGCCAAGCCGTGGGGGTAGGAAACACTGAAGCTTTCTTT. The variable domain in full, completed from reference TRBV3-1 and TRBJ1-1, reads DTAVSQTPKYLVTQMGNDKSIKCEQNLGHDTMYWYKQDSKKFLKIMFSYNNKELIINETVPNRFSPKSPDKAHLNLHINSLELGDSAVYFCASSQAVGVGNTEAFFGQGTRLTVV.

The table lists this clonotype with many counts. This rearrangement joins TRBV20-1 to TRBJ2-3; 11 positions match TRBD2. This CDR3 spans 13 amino acids. The germline V gene has CDR1 DFQATT and CDR2 SNEGSKA (reference sequence). The J segment lost 0 bases and the V segment lost 8 bases, leaving 1 base of the junction unmatched. CDR3 in amino acids: CSLAGGSTDTQYF. The CDR3, as DNA: TGCAGTTTAGCGGGAGGGAGCACAGATACGCAGTATTTT.

This clonotype appeared many times. This rearrangement joins TRBV5-6 to TRBJ2-2; 7 nucleotides match TRBD2. Trimming removed 0 bases from V and 1 base from J; junction bases left unmatched: 3. Germline V lookup: CDR1 SGHDT, CDR2 YYEEEE. The CDR3 totals 16 residues. Here the CDR3 DNA reads TGTGCCAGCAGCTTGGCGTCTAGCGGGAACACCGGGGAGCTGTTTTTT. It encodes CASSLASSGNTGELFF.

This chain connects TRBV10-3 to TRBJ1-6; D gene uncertain. V shed 6 bases and J shed 14 bases, with 14 bases lying between them. Germline loops: CDR1 ENHRY, CDR2 SYGVKD. The CDR3 contains 12 residues. As DNA, the CDR3 is TGTGCCATCAGAACTAGGAAAGGGTCCCTCCACTTT. As protein: CAIRTRKGSLHF.